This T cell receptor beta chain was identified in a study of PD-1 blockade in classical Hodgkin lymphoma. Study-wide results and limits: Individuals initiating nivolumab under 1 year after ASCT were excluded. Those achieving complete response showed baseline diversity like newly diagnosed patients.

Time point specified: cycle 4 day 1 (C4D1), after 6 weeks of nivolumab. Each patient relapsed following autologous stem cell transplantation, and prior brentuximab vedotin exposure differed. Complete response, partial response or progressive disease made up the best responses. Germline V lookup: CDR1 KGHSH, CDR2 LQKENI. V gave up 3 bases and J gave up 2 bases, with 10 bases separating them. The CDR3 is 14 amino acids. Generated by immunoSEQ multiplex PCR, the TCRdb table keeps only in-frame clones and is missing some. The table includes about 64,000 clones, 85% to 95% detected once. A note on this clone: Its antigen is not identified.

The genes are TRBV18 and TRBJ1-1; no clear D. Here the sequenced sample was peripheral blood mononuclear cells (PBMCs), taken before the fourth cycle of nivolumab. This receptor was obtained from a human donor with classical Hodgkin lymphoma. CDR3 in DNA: TGTGCCAGCTCACCCCAAGTTTCCAACACTGAAGCTTTCTTT. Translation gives CASSPQVSNTEAFF.